The clone carrying this T cell receptor beta chain appeared a few times. Its antigen is unidentified. Deep was the level used in running the assay. The assay was immunoSEQ multiplex PCR, and TCRdb's table has in-frame clones only and misses some. Of about 120,000 clones in the sample, roughly 70% are singletons; the top ten hold about 22%. This sample stems from a study of shared clonotypes between healthy human individuals. Study in general: Used for every donor were three CD4 naive, three CD4 memory, two CD8 naive and one CD8 memory plate.

CD8 memory cells included CD45RO+ cells plus CCR7-negative CD45RA+ TemRA cells. With 8 bases removed from V and 9 bases from J, the gap between germline ends came to 11 bases. Germline V gives CDR1 SNHLY, CDR2 FYNNEI. This CDR3 has 11 amino acids. Notes on the study in general: Represented diversity (both genetic and exposure-history) was limited by the small number of donors.

Sequencing was done on a sample of memory CD8+ T cells sorted from blood. Indicated subset: CD45RO+ cells pooled with CCR7-negative TemRA cells. The chain joins TRBV2 to TRBJ2-1, with D unresolved. The TCR sequence derives from a woman aged 30 to 39 in good health. The CDR3 reads CASLIRIEQFF. In DNA form, the CDR3 reads TGTGCCAGCCTGATCCGGATTGAGCAGTTCTTC.